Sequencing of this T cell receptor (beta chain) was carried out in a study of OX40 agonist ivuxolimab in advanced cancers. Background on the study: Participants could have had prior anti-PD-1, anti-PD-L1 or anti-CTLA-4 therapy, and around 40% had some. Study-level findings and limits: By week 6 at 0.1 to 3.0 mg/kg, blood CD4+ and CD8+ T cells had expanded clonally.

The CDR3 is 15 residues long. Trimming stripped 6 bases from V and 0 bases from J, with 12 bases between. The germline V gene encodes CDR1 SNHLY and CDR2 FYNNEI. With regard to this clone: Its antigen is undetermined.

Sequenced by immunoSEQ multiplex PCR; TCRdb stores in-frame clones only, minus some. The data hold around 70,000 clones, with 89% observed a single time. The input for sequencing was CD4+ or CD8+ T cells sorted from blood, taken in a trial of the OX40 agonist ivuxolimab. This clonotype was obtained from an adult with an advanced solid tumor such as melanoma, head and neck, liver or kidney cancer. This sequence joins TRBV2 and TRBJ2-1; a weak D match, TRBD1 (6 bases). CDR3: CASSPDSPSYNEQFF. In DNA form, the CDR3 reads TGTGCCAGCAGCCCGGACAGTCCCTCCTACAATGAGCAGTTCTTC.